The rows below give T cell receptor beta chains drawn from one sample of a study of T cell responses to AZD1222 COVID-19 vaccine. Libraries were prepared by immunoSEQ multiplex PCR; TCRdb keeps only in-frame clonotypes and omits some of them. The profile shows over 150,000 clones, 88% of them singletons. The material sequenced was peripheral blood, taken on day 0 of AZD1222 vaccination. All receptors come from an adult in good health. CDR3s include the opening cysteine and the closing phenylalanine or tryptophan. D genes are given only for firm matches. Rows may omit the clone size; those that give it use once, few, many or a size class.

cdr3_nt: TGTGCCAGCAGCCCAACTGAAGGACAGGGGCATCAGCCCCAGCATTTT
cdr3_aa: CASSPTEGQGHQPQHF
clone_size: once
v_call: TRBV6-2/TRBV6-3
d_call: TRBD1
j_call: TRBJ1-5

cdr3_nt: TGTGCCTGGAACCCAACGAACACTGAAGCTTTCTTT
cdr3_aa: CAWNPTNTEAFF
clone_size: .
v_call: TRBV30
d_call: .
j_call: TRBJ1-1

cdr3_nt: TGTGCCACCAGCAGAGATCAGCGGGGCAATCAGCCCCAGCATTTT
cdr3_aa: CATSRDQRGNQPQHF
clone_size: .
v_call: TRBV15
d_call: .
j_call: TRBJ1-5

cdr3_nt: TGTGCCAGTAGTCAACGGGGGGAGAACACCGGGGAGCTGTTTTTT
cdr3_aa: CASSQRGENTGELFF
clone_size: .
v_call: TRBV19
d_call: TRBD2
j_call: TRBJ2-2

cdr3_nt: TGTGCCAGTAGACTGACAGGCCGTCACGAGGCCAACGTCCTGACTTTC
cdr3_aa: CASRLTGRHEANVLTF
clone_size: .
v_call: TRBV19
d_call: .
j_call: TRBJ2-6

cdr3_nt: TGTGCCATCAGTCAAGTGGTAGCGGGAACTTCCTACAATGAGCAGTTCTTC
cdr3_aa: CAISQVVAGTSYNEQFF
clone_size: .
v_call: TRBV10-3
d_call: TRBD2
j_call: TRBJ2-1

cdr3_nt: TGTGCCAGCAGTATTGACGTGTCAGGGGGCGCGTCCGGGGAGCTGTTTTTT
cdr3_aa: CASSIDVSGGASGELFF
clone_size: .
v_call: TRBV6-4
d_call: TRBD1
j_call: TRBJ2-2

cdr3_nt: TGTGCCAGCAGCTTAGAGTGGTCTGGAAACACCATATATTTT
cdr3_aa: CASSLEWSGNTIYF
clone_size: .
v_call: TRBV7-2
d_call: .
j_call: TRBJ1-3

cdr3_nt: TGTGCCAGCAGCCAGCTCGGAAGGGAGACCCAGTACTTC
cdr3_aa: CASSQLGRETQYF
clone_size: .
v_call: TRBV12-3/TRBV12-4
d_call: .
j_call: TRBJ2-5

cdr3_nt: TGTGCCAGCAGCCCTGGACGGGGGGCGGAGGGCTACACCTTC
cdr3_aa: CASSPGRGAEGYTF
clone_size: .
v_call: TRBV7-2
d_call: .
j_call: TRBJ1-2

cdr3_nt: TGTGCCAGCAGCTTGAGGTTGGGACCGATCTCCTACAATGAGCAGTTCTTC
cdr3_aa: CASSLRLGPISYNEQFF
clone_size: once
v_call: TRBV11-2
d_call: .
j_call: TRBJ2-1

cdr3_nt: TGTGCCAGCAGCACGGGCAGGGCCGCAGATACGCAGTATTTT
cdr3_aa: CASSTGRAADTQYF
clone_size: .
v_call: TRBV7-8
d_call: .
j_call: TRBJ2-3

cdr3_nt: TGTGCCAGCAGCGGGACAGGGAATGAAAAACTGTTTTTT
cdr3_aa: CASSGTGNEKLFF
clone_size: .
v_call: TRBV9
d_call: TRBD1
j_call: TRBJ1-4